The 27 T cell receptor beta chains below were found in one sample sequenced in a study of regulatory T cells in long-lasting Graves disease. Building the TCR beta libraries relied on iRepertoire HTBI primers, and CDR3 regions underwent Arm-PCR. TCRdb redid the calling of the multiplex PCR reads with MiXCR, one entry per CDR3 protein. The sample holds approximately 400,000 distinct CDR3 sequences, about a sixth seen once. The time point was: newly diagnosed GD, antithyroid drugs for less than 3 months. Making the TCR library involved RNA that had been extracted from PBMCs. Specimen: peripheral blood mononuclear cells (PBMCs), collected at new diagnosis, from a patient treated with antithyroid drugs. These receptors all come from a female donor with Graves disease.

Many counts were recorded for this clonotype. The chain couples TRBV5-6 to TRBJ1-1, with D perhaps TRBD1 (6 bases). The V gene lost 1 base and the J gene lost 5 bases, with 15 bases spanning the gap. Germline CDR1 reads SGHDT; CDR2 reads YYEEEE. CDR3 length equals 15 residues. The CDR3 nucleotides read TGTGCCAGCAGCTTGTGGAACAGGGATTTGACTGAAGCTTTCTTT. This sequence encodes CASSLWNRDLTEAFF.

The sample holds many counts of this clonotype. The chain employs TRBV20-1 and TRBJ2-1, with D possibly being TRBD1 (5 bases). CDR1 DFQATT and CDR2 SNEGSKA come from the germline V gene (reference sequence). The CDR3 consists of 12 residues. V was cut by 8 bases and J by 4 bases, with 12 bases left in between. Here the CDR3 reads CSLRTHYNEQFF. CDR3 DNA sequence: TGCAGTTTAAGGACACATTACAATGAGCAGTTCTTC.

This clonotype occurred many times. V gene TRBV28 combines with J gene TRBJ1-2; 7 bases map to TRBD1. The germline CDR1 and CDR2 sequences are MDHEN and SYDVKM. The CDR3 has 17 amino acids. Losses at the gene ends were 5 bases for V and 0 bases for J; bases not matched to a gene: 12. The CDR3 bases are TGTGCCAGCAGTCTCCAGGGGGTGAAGGGGTCTAACTATGGCTACACCTTC. Translating gives CASSLQGVKGSNYGYTF.

This clonotype occurred many times. This sequence joins TRBV28 and TRBJ1-1; D might be TRBD1 (5 bases). CDR3 size: 14 residues. Trimming pared 6 bases from V and 1 base from J, leaving 12 bases between. From germline, CDR1 is MDHEN and CDR2 SYDVKM. The CDR3 here is CASRPLGQNTEAFF. In DNA, the CDR3 is TGTGCCAGCAGACCATTAGGACAGAACACTGAAGCTTTCTTT.

This clonotype has a handful of counts. The chain has TRBV20-1 and TRBJ2-7; a possible D gene is TRBD2 (6 bases). CDR1 and CDR2 (germline): DFQATT, SNEGSKA (reference sequence). The V gene lost 3 bases and the J gene lost 0 bases, with 21 bases spanning the gap. The CDR3 has 17 residues. CDR3: CSARAGRQTPNSYEQYF. In nucleotides, the CDR3 is TGCAGTGCTAGGGCCGGGAGACAGACACCTAACTCCTACGAGCAGTACTTC.

This clonotype was recorded many times. CDR3 in DNA: TGTGCCACCAGCAGAGGAGGCGGGAGGTGGTACAATGAGCAGTTCTTC. It encodes CATSRGGGRWYNEQFF. The V call is TRBV15, the J call TRBJ2-1, with 8 bases lining up with TRBD2. This CDR3 contains 16 residues. In germline, CDR1 is LNHNV, CDR2 YYDKDF (reference sequence). With 1 base clipped from V and 4 bases from J, the junction kept 6 bases outside the gene matches.

This clonotype was counted at least ten times. The chain employs TRBV15 and TRBJ1-2, with 7 positions matching TRBD1. V was pared by 0 bases and J by 7 bases, with 17 bases of the junction left unmatched. There are 18 residues in the CDR3. Germline assignment: CDR1 LNHNV and CDR2 YYDKDF (reference sequence). The DNA for the CDR3 is TGTGCCACCAGCAGAGACCTTTCGACAATGAAAGGGGGCAGTGGCTACACCTTC. It yields the protein CATSRDLSTMKGGSGYTF.

This clonotype occurred many times. A junction end diverges from the germline sequence, so it may reflect a read error. The chain is built from TRBV5-1 and TRBJ2-1; D might be TRBD1 (5 bases). CDR1 and CDR2 from the germline V gene are SGHRS and YFSETQ. This CDR3 has 13 residues. The CDR3 coding sequence is TGTGCCAGCAGCTTAGGGGACTACAATGAGCAGTTCTTC. Translated, it gives CASSLGDYNEQFF.

The V call is TRBV6-5, the J call TRBJ1-1; no reliable D call. Trimming stripped 2 bases from V and 2 bases from J, with 9 bases between. Per the germline V gene, CDR1 is MNHEY and CDR2 is SVGAGI. The CDR3 loop spans 14 amino acids. The CDR3 here is CASSYRAANTEAFF. Here the CDR3 DNA reads TGTGCCAGCAGTTACCGTGCAGCAAACACTGAAGCTTTCTTT.

This clonotype was counted ten times or more. The chain uses TRBV20-1 and TRBJ2-7, with a weak D call TRBD2 (6 bases). Per germline, CDR1 DFQATT and CDR2 SNEGSKA (reference sequence). The CDR3 length is 14 residues. Trimming took off 0 bases at V and 3 bases at J, with 12 bases between the two ends. The CDR3 protein is CSARDLGGDYEQYF. DNA of the CDR3: TGCAGTGCTAGAGACTTGGGGGGAGACTACGAGCAGTACTTC.

About this clonotype itself: This may arise from a read error, as a much more abundant clone is one base away. V and J are TRBV11-1 and TRBJ2-4; D not certain. CDR3 length: 16 residues. The ends were cut back, 3 bases at V and 1 base at J, with 13 bases in the middle. CDR1 is SGHAT and CDR2 is FQDESV in the germline V gene (reference sequence). This chain's CDR3 is CASSFGSPEAKNIQYF. CDR3 DNA sequence: TGTGCCAGCAGCTTTGGCTCCCCGGAGGCCAAAAACATTCAGTACTTC.

This clonotype has more than one count but fewer than ten. The chain couples TRBV5-5 to TRBJ2-3; weak D call: TRBD2 (5 bases). Trimming shortened V by 3 bases and J by 1 base, and 12 bases separated the two germline ends. This CDR3 comprises 15 residues. Germline V gives CDR1 SGHKS, CDR2 YYEKEE (reference sequence). The CDR3: CASSSTTPGTDTQYF. CDR3 in DNA: TGTGCCAGCAGCTCGACTACTCCGGGCACAGATACGCAGTATTTT.

The table lists this clonotype with many counts. The V call is TRBV15, the J call TRBJ1-2; D is uncertain. Germline V gene sequence: CDR1 LNHNV, CDR2 YYDKDF (reference sequence). The CDR3 is 14 residues long. V lost 0 bases to trimming and J lost 2 bases, with 7 bases between them. The chain's CDR3 is CATSRDSGNYGYTF. In nucleotides, the CDR3 is TGTGCCACCAGCAGAGATAGTGGGAACTATGGCTACACCTTC.

This clonotype was recorded at least ten times. The gene calls are TRBV29-1 and TRBJ2-2; D is possibly TRBD1 or TRBD2 (6 bases each). With 1 base removed from V and 4 bases from J, the gap between germline ends came to 13 bases. The length of the CDR3 is 15 residues. Germline CDR1 SQVTM, CDR2 ANQGSEA. The CDR3 loop reads CSVEARGLSTGELFF. The CDR3 DNA reads TGCAGCGTTGAAGCTCGGGGGCTGAGCACCGGGGAGCTGTTTTTT.

This clonotype was counted at least ten times. The V and J genes are TRBV27 and TRBJ1-5; D might be TRBD1 (5 bases). This CDR3 is 17 amino acids long. CDR1 MNHEY and CDR2 SMNVEV come from the germline V gene (reference sequence). The germline V and J ends were trimmed by 2 bases and 4 bases, with 18 bases remaining between them. As DNA, the CDR3 is TGTGCCAGCAGTTTAACCGCCACCTCCTGGGGGAATCAGCCCCAGCATTTT. Protein sequence: CASSLTATSWGNQPQHF.

The chain is built from TRBV7-3 and TRBJ2-7; D call uncertain. The CDR3 runs 14 residues. Trimming cost V 5 bases and J 5 bases, with 16 bases left between them. Germline assignment: CDR1 SGHTA and CDR2 FQGTGA. Here the CDR3 DNA reads TGTGCCAGCAGCCCGTCACGGAGCAGCGACGAGCAGTACTTC. This codes for CASSPSRSSDEQYF. Supplemented by reference TRBV7-3 and TRBJ2-7, the full variable domain reads GAGVSQTPSNKVTEKGKYVELRCDPISGHTALYWYRQSLGQGPEFLIYFQGTGAADDSGLPNDRFFAVRPEGSVSTLKIQRTERGDSAVYLCASSPSRSSDEQYFGPGTRLTVT.

This clonotype was seen at least ten times. In nucleotides, the CDR3 is TGTGCCAGCAGCCCTAGAGGGACCCCGGTGGCATATGGCTACACCTTC. This gives the protein CASSPRGTPVAYGYTF. V gene TRBV7-8 combines with J gene TRBJ1-2, with D possibly being TRBD1 (5 bases). V shed 5 bases and J shed 5 bases, with 21 bases lying between them. CDR1 is SGHVS and CDR2 is FQNEAQ in the germline V gene. The CDR3 runs 16 residues.

Concerning this clonotype: An end of the junction does not agree with germline; a read error may underlie this. This CDR3 is CASSDYRQGGTEAFF. The CDR3 DNA reads TGCGCCAGCAGTGATTACCGACAGGGAGGAACTGAAGCTTTCTTT. This chain links TRBV6-9 with TRBJ1-1; 7 positions match TRBD1. Germline V gives CDR1 MNHGY, CDR2 SVAAGI. This CDR3 region has 15 residues.

This chain joins TRBV4-2 and TRBJ1-6, with a tentative D call TRBD1 (6 bases). Germline assignment: CDR1 LGHNA and CDR2 YNFKEQ. This CDR3 is built from 14 residues. Trimming pared 0 bases from V and 10 bases from J, leaving 10 bases between. The DNA of the CDR3 is TGTGCCAGCAGCCAAGATCCGGACAGCTCACCCCTCCACTTT. Its protein is CASSQDPDSSPLHF.

As for this clonotype: The junction differs from germline at one of its ends, possibly a read error. The chain has TRBV19 and TRBJ1-1; a possible D gene is TRBD1 (5 bases). This CDR3 is 13 amino acids long. Germline CDR1 LNHDA, CDR2 SQIVND (reference sequence). CDR3 nucleotide sequence: TGTGCCAGTAGTATAGGGGGCAGACCTCAACCAGCTTTT. Translating it yields CASSIGGRPQPAF.

This clonotype was seen many times. The chain has TRBV20-1 and TRBJ1-5; 9 bases agree with TRBD1. Germline values: CDR1 DFQATT, CDR2 SNEGSKA (reference sequence). The CDR3 loop spans 13 amino acids. The V gene end was trimmed by 5 bases and the J gene end by 7 bases; junction bases not matched to a gene: 6. The CDR3 region has the DNA TGCAGTGCTGAGGGACAGGGAGGACAGCCCCAGCATTTT. Protein product: CSAEGQGGQPQHF.

Comment on this clonotype: Since a much larger clone is just one base distant, this may be a read error. Since no conserved phenylalanine or tryptophan closes the CDR3, a read error is the likely cause. This chain's CDR3 is CASSLNRGPSTDTQYL. The CDR3 DNA follows: TGTGCCAGCAGTTTGAACAGGGGACCCAGCACAGATACGCAGTATCTT. The rearrangement joins TRBV28 to TRBJ2-3; 7 nucleotides match TRBD1. The CDR3 is 16 residues long. CDR1 MDHEN and CDR2 SYDVKM come from the germline V gene. Trimming at V came to 3 bases and at J to 0 bases, leaving 6 bases not matched to a gene.

This clonotype was seen many times. The chain has TRBV18 and TRBJ2-7, with D maybe TRBD1 (7 bases). The CDR3 totals 15 residues. V lost 3 bases and J lost 2, with 14 bases in between. The germline gives CDR1 KGHSH, CDR2 LQKENI. The DNA for the CDR3 is TGTGCCAGCTCACCTACGGGGGACAGACCCTACGAGCAGTACTTC. It encodes CASSPTGDRPYEQYF.

This clonotype was seen just once. V and J are TRBV10-3 and TRBJ1-2, with a weak D call TRBD1 (6 bases). Germline V gene data show CDR1 as ENHRY and CDR2 as SYGVKD. The V end lost 5 bases, the J end lost 7 bases, and 14 bases lay between the germline ends. The CDR3 is made up of 13 amino acids. This CDR3 is CAISPGGRFGYTF. The CDR3 DNA reads as TGTGCCATCAGTCCCGGGGGCCGGTTTGGCTACACCTTC.

The CDR3 DNA reads TGCGCCAGCAGTGAGAACCAGCGGGAAGCTTTCTTT. This sequence encodes CASSENQREAFF. The chain uses TRBV10-1 and TRBJ1-1, with unresolved D. The ends were cut back, 2 bases at V and 8 bases at J, with 9 bases in the middle. The CDR3 consists of 12 residues. CDR1 and CDR2 (germline): WNHNN, SYGVQD (reference sequence).

The chain carries TRBV11-2 and TRBJ1-5, with D maybe TRBD1 (5 bases). V gave up 5 bases and J gave up 6 bases, with 17 bases separating them. Germline CDR1 is SGHAT and CDR2 is FQNNGV. The CDR3 covers 15 residues. The CDR3 bases are TGTGCCAGCAGCAACAGCCTCGGGGGTAGTCAGCCCCAGCATTTT. Translation gives CASSNSLGGSQPQHF.

V usage is TRBV2 and J usage is TRBJ1-2; D is perhaps TRBD1 (5 bases). The V gene's germline CDR1 is SNHLY and CDR2 FYNNEI. CDR3 size: 16 residues. Trimming took off 4 bases at V and 4 bases at J, with 19 bases between the two ends. In DNA form, the CDR3 reads TGTGCCAGCAGTGTAACCCGTCGACACACAGGCTATGGCTACACCTTC. Its translation is CASSVTRRHTGYGYTF.